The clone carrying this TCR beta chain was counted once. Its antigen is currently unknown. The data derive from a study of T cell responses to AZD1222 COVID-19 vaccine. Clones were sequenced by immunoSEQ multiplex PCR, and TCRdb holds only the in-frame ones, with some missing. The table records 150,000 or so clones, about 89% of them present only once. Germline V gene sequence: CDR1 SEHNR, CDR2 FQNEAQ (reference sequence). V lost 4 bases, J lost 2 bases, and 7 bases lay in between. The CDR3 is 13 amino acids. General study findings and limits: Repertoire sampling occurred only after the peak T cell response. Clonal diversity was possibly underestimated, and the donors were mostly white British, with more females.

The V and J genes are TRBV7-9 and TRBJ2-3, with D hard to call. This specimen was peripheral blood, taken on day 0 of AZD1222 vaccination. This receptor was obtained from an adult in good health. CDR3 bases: TGTGCCAGCAGCTCACAAAACACAGATACGCAGTATTTT. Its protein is CASSSQNTDTQYF. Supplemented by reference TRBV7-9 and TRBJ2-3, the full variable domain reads DTGVSQNPRHKITKRGQNVTFRCDPISEHNRLYWYRQTLGQGPEFLTYFQNEAQLEKSRLLSDRFSAERPKGSFSTLEIQRTEQGDSAMYLCASSSQNTDTQYFGPGTRLTVL.